This TCR gamma chain was observed in a study of γδ T cells in repeated Plasmodium falciparum infection. At the level of the study: Over about 610 days, donors received four mosquito-bite P. falciparum NF54 infections. Broader study findings: Vdelta2-negative gammadelta repertoires appeared less diverse and less shared in Malian than Australian children.

Germline CDR1 and CDR2: GITISATS and ISYDGTV (reference sequence). The CDR3 is made up of 12 amino acids. Flow sorting of PBMC yielded separate Vgamma9/Vdelta2+ and Vdelta2-negative gammadelta T cell populations for bulk repertoire analysis. There are many counts of this clone. Its antigen remains unknown. The protein recorded in TCRdb matches a much larger clone and deviates from this DNA's translation at residue 4, suggesting a read error; the protein here is obtained by translating the DNA. TCRdb re-analyzed the multiplex PCR reads via CATT. The sample lists roughly 27,000 gamma-chain clones, approximately 2.9% occurring once.

The sample taken for sequencing was gamma-delta T cells from blood. The TCR was taken from a pool of human donors (malaria-infected and uninfected, not separated). This chain uses TRGV9 with TRGJ1 or TRGJ2. CDR3 DNA sequence: TGTGCCTTGCGGGAGCCCGTGCCTAAGAAACTCTTT. Residues: CALREPVPKKLF.